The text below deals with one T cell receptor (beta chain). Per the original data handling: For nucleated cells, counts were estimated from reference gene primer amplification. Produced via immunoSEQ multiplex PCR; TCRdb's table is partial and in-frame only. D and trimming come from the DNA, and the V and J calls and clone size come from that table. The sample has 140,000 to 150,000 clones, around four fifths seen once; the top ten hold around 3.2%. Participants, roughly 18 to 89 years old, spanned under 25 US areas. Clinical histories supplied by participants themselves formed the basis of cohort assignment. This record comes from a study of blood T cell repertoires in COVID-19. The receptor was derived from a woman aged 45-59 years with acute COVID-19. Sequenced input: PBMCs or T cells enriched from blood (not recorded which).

The CDR3: CASRGVAEETQYF. CDR3 bases: TGCGCCAGCAGGGGGGTAGCGGAAGAGACCCAGTACTTC. The chain employs TRBV5-1 and TRBJ2-5; D possibly corresponds to TRBD2 (6 bases). Trimming left V 5 bases short and J 3 bases short, with 11 bases between. This CDR3 has 13 residues. Germline loops: CDR1 SGHRS, CDR2 YFSETQ.